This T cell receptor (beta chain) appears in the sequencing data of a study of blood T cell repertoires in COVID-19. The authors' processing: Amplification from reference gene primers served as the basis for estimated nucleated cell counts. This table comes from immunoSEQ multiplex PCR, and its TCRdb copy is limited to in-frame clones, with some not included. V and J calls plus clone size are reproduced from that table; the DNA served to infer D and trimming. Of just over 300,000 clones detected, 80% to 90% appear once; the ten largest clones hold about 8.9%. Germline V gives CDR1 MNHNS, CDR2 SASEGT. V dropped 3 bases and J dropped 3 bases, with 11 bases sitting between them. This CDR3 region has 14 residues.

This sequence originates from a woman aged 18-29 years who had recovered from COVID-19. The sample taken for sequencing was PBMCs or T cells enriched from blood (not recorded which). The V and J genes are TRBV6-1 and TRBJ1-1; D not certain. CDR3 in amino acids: CASSETPRDTEAFF. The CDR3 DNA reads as TGTGCCAGCAGTGAGACTCCCCGGGACACTGAAGCTTTCTTT.